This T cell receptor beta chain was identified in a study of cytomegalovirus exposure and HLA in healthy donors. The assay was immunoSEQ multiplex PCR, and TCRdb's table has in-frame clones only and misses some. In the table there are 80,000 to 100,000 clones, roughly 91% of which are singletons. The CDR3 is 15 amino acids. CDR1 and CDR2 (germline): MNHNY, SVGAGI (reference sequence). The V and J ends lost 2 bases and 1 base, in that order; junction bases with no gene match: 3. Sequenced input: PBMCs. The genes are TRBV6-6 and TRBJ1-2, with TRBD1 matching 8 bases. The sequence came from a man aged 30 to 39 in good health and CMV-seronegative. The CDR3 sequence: CASSYGQGVNYGYTF. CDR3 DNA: TGTGCCAGCAGTTACGGACAGGGAGTTAACTATGGCTACACCTTC.